The following is a T cell receptor beta chain sequence with its context. These data originate in a study of blood T cell repertoires in COVID-19. Across the study: The analysed material was cDNA or gDNA that came from T cells, B-cell-depleted T cells, or PBMCs.

This CDR3 contains 17 residues. CDR1 and CDR2 from the germline V gene are LNHDA and SQIVND (reference sequence). Deletions cut 5 bases from V and 0 bases from J, with 16 bases between. In the authors' methods: Amplifying reference gene primers gave estimates of nucleated cell counts. Some clones are missing from TCRdb's copy, which holds only in-frame ones; the method was immunoSEQ multiplex PCR. V, J and clone size derive from that table, while D and trimming were established from the DNA sequence. The sample holds under 45,000 clones, 75% to 80% seen once. The receptor's source is a woman aged 70-85 years with acute or convalescent COVID-19. The sample was peripheral blood. The genes are TRBV19 and TRBJ1-4, with D possibly being TRBD1 (6 bases). This CDR3 is CASSPGPGESTNEKLFF. The CDR3, as DNA: TGTGCCAGTAGTCCCGGGCCAGGGGAATCAACTAATGAAAAACTGTTTTTT.